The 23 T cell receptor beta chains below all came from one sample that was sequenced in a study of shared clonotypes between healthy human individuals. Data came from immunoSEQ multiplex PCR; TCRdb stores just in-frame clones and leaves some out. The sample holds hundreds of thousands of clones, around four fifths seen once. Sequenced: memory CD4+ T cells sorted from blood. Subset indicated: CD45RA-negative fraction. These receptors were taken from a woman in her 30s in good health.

Here the CDR3 reads CASSSGLAGGPGELFF. As DNA, the CDR3 is TGTGCCAGCAGCTCCGGACTAGCGGGAGGGCCCGGGGAGCTGTTTTTT. The rearrangement links TRBV7-9 to TRBJ2-2; 15 positions agree with TRBD2. V trimming: 4 bases; J trimming: 6 bases; junction bases outside the gene matches: 3. Looked up from germline, CDR1 is SEHNR and CDR2 is FQNEAQ (reference sequence). There are 16 residues in the CDR3.

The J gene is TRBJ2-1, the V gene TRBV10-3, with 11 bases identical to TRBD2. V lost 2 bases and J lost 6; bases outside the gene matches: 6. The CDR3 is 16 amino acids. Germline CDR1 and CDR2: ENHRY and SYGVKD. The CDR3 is CAISETSGSWGNEQFF. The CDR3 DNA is TGTGCCATCAGTGAGACTAGCGGGAGCTGGGGCAATGAGCAGTTCTTC.

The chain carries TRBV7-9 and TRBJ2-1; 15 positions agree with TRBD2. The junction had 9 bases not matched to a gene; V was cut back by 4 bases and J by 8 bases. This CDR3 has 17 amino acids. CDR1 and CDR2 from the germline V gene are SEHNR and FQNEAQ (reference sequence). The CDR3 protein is CASSSFGLAGGSHEQFF. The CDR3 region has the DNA TGTGCCAGCAGCTCTTTCGGACTAGCGGGGGGGTCGCATGAGCAGTTCTTC.

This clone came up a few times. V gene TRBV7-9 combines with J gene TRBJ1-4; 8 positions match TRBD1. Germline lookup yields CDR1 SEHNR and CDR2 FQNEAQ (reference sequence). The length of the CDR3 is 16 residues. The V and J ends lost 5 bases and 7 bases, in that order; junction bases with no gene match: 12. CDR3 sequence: CASSTDRGGDSEKLFF. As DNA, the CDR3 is TGTGCCAGCAGCACTGACAGGGGTGGGGATAGTGAAAAACTGTTTTTT.

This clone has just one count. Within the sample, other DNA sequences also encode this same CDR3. Here the CDR3 DNA reads TGTGCCAGCAGCTTAGCGGGAGTAGATACGCAGTATTTT. Amino acid sequence: CASSLAGVDTQYF. V and J are TRBV7-2 and TRBJ2-3; TRBD2 is a possible D gene (5 bases). Looked up from germline, CDR1 is SGHTA and CDR2 is FQGNSA. There are 13 residues in the CDR3. The V gene lost 0 bases and the J gene lost 5 bases, with 6 bases spanning the gap. The full variable domain, its missing parts supplied by reference TRBV7-2 and TRBJ2-3, is GAGVSQSPSNKVTEKGKDVELRCDPISGHTALYWYRQSLGQGLEFLIYFQGNSAPDKSGLPSDRFSAERTGGSVSTLTIQRTQQEDSAVYLCASSLAGVDTQYFGPGTRLTVL.

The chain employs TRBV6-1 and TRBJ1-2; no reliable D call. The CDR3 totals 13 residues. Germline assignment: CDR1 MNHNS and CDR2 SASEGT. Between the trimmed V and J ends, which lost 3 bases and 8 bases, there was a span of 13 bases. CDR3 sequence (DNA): TGTGCCAGCAGTGACCCCGGGGAGGGAGGCTACACCTTC. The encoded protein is CASSDPGEGGYTF.

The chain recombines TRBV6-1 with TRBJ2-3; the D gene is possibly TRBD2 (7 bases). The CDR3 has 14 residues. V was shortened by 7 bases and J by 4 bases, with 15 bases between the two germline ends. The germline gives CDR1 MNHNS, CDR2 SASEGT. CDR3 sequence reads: CASNRGASSDTQYF. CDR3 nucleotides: TGTGCCAGCAATCGGGGGGCTAGTTCAGATACGCAGTATTTT.

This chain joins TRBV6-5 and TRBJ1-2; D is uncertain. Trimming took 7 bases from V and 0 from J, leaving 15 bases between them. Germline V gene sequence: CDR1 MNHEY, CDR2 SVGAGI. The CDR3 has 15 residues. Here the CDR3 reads CASKNNRGPNYGYTF. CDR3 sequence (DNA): TGTGCCAGCAAAAATAATCGTGGGCCTAACTATGGCTACACCTTC.

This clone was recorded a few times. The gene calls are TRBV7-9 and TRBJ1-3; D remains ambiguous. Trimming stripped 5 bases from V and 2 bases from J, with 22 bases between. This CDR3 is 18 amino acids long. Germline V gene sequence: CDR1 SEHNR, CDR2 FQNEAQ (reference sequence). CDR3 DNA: TGTGCCAGCAGCGGTTCGCTAGGGCCACCGGGCCCTGGAAACACCATATATTTT. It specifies CASSGSLGPPGPGNTIYF.

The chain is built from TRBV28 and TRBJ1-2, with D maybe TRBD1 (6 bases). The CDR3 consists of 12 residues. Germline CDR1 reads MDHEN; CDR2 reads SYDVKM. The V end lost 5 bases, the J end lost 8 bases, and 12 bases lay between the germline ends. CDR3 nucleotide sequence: TGTGCCAGCAGTACCCCACAGGGCGGCTACACCTTC. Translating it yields CASSTPQGGYTF.

CDR3 DNA sequence: TGCGCCAGCTCAACCTTCTATCCCGGGGAGCTGTTTTTT. Protein product: CASSTFYPGELFF. The chain recombines TRBV5-1 with TRBJ2-2; D gene unclear. Germline assignment: CDR1 SGHRS and CDR2 YFSETQ. V was shortened by 7 bases and J by 6 bases, with 13 bases between the two germline ends. CDR3 length equals 13 residues.

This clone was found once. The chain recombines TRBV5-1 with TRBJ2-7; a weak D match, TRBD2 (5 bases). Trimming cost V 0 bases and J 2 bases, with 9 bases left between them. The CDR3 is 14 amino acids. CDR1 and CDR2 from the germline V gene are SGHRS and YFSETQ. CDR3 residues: CASSLEGATYEQYF. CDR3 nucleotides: TGCGCCAGCAGCTTGGAGGGAGCAACCTACGAGCAGTACTTC.

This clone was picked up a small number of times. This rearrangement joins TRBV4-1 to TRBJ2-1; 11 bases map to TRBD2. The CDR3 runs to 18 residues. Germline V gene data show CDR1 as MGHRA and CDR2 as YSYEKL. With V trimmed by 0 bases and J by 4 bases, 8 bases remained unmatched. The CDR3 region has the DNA TGCGCCAGCAGCCAAGAGGGGCCAGGGACTAGCGGATACAATGAGCAGTTCTTC. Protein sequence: CASSQEGPGTSGYNEQFF.

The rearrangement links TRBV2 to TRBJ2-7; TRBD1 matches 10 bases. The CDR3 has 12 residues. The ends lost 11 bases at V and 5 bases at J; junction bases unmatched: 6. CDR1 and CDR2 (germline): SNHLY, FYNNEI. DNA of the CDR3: TGTGCCGCTGGGGACAGGGGTAACGAGCAGTACTTC. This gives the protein CAAGDRGNEQYF.

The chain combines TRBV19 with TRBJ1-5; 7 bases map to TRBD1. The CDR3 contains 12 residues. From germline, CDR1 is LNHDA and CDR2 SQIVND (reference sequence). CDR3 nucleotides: TGTGCGACTAGCAGGGGGAATCAGCCCCAGCATTTT. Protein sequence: CATSRGNQPQHF.

The chain's CDR3 is CASSQDRTSGSYNEQFF. The CDR3 nucleotides are TGTGCCAGCAGCCAAGACCGAACTAGCGGGAGCTACAATGAGCAGTTCTTC. The chain couples TRBV14 to TRBJ2-1; TRBD2 matches at 11 bases. CDR1 is SGHDN and CDR2 is FVKESK in the germline V gene. CDR3 length equals 17 residues. The junction had 4 bases not matched to a gene; V was cut back by 0 bases and J by 3 bases. Supplemented by reference TRBV14 and TRBJ2-1, the full variable domain reads EAGVTQFPSHSVIEKGQTVTLRCDPISGHDNLYWYRRVMGKEIKFLLHFVKESKQDESGMPNNRFLAERTGGTYSTLKVQPAELEDSGVYFCASSQDRTSGSYNEQFFGPGTRLTVL.

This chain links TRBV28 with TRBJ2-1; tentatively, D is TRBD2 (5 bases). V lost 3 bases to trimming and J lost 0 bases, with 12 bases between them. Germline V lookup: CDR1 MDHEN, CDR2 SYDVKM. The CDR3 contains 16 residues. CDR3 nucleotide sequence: TGTGCCAGCAGTTTTCAGCGGCCTCGCTCCTACAATGAGCAGTTCTTC. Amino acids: CASSFQRPRSYNEQFF.

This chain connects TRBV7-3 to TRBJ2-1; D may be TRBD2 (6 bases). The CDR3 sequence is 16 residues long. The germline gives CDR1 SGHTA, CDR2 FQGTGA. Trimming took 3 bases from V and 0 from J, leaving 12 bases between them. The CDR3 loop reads CASSFTGGASYNEQFF. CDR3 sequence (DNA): TGTGCCAGCAGCTTCACAGGCGGGGCCTCCTACAATGAGCAGTTCTTC.

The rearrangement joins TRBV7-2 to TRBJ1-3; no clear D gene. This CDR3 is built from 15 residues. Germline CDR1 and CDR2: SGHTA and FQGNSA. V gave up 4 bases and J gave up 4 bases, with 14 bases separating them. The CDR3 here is CASSSWIASGNTIYF. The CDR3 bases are TGTGCCAGCAGCTCCTGGATCGCTTCGGGAAACACCATATATTTT.

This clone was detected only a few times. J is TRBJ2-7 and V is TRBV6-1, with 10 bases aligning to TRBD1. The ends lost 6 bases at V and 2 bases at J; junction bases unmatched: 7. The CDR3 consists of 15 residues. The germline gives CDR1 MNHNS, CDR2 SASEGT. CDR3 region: CASSVLDRGPYEQYF. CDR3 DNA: TGTGCCAGCAGCGTTCTCGACAGGGGGCCCTACGAGCAGTACTTC.

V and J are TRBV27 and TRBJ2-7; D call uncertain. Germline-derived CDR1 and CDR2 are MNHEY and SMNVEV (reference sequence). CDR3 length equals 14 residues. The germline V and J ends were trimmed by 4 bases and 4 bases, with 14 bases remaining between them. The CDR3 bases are TGTGCCAGCAGTTCCCCCGGGCGTCGGTACGAGCAGTACTTC. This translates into CASSSPGRRYEQYF.

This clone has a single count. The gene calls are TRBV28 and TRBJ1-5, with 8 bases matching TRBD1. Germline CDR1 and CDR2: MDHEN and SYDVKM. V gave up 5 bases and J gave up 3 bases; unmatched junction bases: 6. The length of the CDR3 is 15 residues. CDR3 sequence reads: CASSEQGVANQPQHF. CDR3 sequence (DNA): TGTGCCAGCAGTGAACAGGGGGTAGCCAATCAGCCCCAGCATTTT.

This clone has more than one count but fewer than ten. CDR3 bases: TGCGCCAGCAGCCAAGACTCTAGCGGGATTGTCGGCGAGCAGTACTTC. As protein: CASSQDSSGIVGEQYF. The chain uses TRBV4-1 and TRBJ2-7, with 9 bases identical to TRBD2. Germline loops: CDR1 MGHRA, CDR2 YSYEKL. The CDR3 extends over 16 amino acids. Losses at the gene ends were 0 bases for V and 6 bases for J; bases not matched to a gene: 9.